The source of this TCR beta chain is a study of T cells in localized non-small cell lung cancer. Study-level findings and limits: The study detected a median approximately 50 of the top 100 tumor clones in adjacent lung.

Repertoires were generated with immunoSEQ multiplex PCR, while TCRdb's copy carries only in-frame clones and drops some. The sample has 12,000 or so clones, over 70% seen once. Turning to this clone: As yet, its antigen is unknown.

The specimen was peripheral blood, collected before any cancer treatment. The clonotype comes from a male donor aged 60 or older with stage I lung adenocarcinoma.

The CDR3 sequence: CASSLVASGRQATQYF. DNA of the CDR3: TGCGCCAGCAGCTTGGTGGCTAGCGGGAGGCAGGCTACGCAGTATTTT. The chain employs TRBV5-1 and TRBJ2-3; TRBD2 matches 11 bases. Per germline, CDR1 SGHRS and CDR2 YFSETQ. V dropped 0 bases and J dropped 8; count of bases not matched to a gene: 8. The CDR3 spans 16 residues.